This T cell receptor beta chain was recorded in a study of CD8+ T cells in alopecia areata. Across the whole study: The drug, oral tofacitinib, was given to treated patients at 5 to 10 mg twice daily. Overall study findings and caveats: Unlike in mice, where it was clearer, TCR sharing across patients was less clear, possibly HLA-related. Lesional scalp displayed greater clonality than normal scalp, most notably in alopecia totalis/universalis. Scalp sequencing also captures normal skin's resident alphabeta T cells.

RNA extraction was followed by reverse transcription into cDNA, which acted as the sequencing template. Some clones are missing from TCRdb's copy, which holds only in-frame ones; the method was immunoSEQ multiplex PCR. The sample lists 250,000 or so clones; 65% to 70% were seen once. This clone was counted between two and nine times. Its antigen remains unidentified. At the DNA level, this CDR3 is encoded by other sequences in the same sample as well. The CDR3 sequence is 13 residues long. CDR1 is GTSNPN and CDR2 is SVGIG in the germline V gene (reference sequence). Germline trimming cut 4 bases from V and 0 bases from J; bases unmatched to any gene: 3.

This specimen was CD4+ T cells sorted from blood, taken at week 0. The chain couples TRBV30 to TRBJ2-7; the match to TRBD1 covers 7 bases. This clonotype originated in a human donor with alopecia areata. CDR3 sequence: CAWTRGLSYEQYF. The CDR3 nucleotides are TGTGCCTGGACAAGGGGGCTCTCCTACGAGCAGTACTTC.